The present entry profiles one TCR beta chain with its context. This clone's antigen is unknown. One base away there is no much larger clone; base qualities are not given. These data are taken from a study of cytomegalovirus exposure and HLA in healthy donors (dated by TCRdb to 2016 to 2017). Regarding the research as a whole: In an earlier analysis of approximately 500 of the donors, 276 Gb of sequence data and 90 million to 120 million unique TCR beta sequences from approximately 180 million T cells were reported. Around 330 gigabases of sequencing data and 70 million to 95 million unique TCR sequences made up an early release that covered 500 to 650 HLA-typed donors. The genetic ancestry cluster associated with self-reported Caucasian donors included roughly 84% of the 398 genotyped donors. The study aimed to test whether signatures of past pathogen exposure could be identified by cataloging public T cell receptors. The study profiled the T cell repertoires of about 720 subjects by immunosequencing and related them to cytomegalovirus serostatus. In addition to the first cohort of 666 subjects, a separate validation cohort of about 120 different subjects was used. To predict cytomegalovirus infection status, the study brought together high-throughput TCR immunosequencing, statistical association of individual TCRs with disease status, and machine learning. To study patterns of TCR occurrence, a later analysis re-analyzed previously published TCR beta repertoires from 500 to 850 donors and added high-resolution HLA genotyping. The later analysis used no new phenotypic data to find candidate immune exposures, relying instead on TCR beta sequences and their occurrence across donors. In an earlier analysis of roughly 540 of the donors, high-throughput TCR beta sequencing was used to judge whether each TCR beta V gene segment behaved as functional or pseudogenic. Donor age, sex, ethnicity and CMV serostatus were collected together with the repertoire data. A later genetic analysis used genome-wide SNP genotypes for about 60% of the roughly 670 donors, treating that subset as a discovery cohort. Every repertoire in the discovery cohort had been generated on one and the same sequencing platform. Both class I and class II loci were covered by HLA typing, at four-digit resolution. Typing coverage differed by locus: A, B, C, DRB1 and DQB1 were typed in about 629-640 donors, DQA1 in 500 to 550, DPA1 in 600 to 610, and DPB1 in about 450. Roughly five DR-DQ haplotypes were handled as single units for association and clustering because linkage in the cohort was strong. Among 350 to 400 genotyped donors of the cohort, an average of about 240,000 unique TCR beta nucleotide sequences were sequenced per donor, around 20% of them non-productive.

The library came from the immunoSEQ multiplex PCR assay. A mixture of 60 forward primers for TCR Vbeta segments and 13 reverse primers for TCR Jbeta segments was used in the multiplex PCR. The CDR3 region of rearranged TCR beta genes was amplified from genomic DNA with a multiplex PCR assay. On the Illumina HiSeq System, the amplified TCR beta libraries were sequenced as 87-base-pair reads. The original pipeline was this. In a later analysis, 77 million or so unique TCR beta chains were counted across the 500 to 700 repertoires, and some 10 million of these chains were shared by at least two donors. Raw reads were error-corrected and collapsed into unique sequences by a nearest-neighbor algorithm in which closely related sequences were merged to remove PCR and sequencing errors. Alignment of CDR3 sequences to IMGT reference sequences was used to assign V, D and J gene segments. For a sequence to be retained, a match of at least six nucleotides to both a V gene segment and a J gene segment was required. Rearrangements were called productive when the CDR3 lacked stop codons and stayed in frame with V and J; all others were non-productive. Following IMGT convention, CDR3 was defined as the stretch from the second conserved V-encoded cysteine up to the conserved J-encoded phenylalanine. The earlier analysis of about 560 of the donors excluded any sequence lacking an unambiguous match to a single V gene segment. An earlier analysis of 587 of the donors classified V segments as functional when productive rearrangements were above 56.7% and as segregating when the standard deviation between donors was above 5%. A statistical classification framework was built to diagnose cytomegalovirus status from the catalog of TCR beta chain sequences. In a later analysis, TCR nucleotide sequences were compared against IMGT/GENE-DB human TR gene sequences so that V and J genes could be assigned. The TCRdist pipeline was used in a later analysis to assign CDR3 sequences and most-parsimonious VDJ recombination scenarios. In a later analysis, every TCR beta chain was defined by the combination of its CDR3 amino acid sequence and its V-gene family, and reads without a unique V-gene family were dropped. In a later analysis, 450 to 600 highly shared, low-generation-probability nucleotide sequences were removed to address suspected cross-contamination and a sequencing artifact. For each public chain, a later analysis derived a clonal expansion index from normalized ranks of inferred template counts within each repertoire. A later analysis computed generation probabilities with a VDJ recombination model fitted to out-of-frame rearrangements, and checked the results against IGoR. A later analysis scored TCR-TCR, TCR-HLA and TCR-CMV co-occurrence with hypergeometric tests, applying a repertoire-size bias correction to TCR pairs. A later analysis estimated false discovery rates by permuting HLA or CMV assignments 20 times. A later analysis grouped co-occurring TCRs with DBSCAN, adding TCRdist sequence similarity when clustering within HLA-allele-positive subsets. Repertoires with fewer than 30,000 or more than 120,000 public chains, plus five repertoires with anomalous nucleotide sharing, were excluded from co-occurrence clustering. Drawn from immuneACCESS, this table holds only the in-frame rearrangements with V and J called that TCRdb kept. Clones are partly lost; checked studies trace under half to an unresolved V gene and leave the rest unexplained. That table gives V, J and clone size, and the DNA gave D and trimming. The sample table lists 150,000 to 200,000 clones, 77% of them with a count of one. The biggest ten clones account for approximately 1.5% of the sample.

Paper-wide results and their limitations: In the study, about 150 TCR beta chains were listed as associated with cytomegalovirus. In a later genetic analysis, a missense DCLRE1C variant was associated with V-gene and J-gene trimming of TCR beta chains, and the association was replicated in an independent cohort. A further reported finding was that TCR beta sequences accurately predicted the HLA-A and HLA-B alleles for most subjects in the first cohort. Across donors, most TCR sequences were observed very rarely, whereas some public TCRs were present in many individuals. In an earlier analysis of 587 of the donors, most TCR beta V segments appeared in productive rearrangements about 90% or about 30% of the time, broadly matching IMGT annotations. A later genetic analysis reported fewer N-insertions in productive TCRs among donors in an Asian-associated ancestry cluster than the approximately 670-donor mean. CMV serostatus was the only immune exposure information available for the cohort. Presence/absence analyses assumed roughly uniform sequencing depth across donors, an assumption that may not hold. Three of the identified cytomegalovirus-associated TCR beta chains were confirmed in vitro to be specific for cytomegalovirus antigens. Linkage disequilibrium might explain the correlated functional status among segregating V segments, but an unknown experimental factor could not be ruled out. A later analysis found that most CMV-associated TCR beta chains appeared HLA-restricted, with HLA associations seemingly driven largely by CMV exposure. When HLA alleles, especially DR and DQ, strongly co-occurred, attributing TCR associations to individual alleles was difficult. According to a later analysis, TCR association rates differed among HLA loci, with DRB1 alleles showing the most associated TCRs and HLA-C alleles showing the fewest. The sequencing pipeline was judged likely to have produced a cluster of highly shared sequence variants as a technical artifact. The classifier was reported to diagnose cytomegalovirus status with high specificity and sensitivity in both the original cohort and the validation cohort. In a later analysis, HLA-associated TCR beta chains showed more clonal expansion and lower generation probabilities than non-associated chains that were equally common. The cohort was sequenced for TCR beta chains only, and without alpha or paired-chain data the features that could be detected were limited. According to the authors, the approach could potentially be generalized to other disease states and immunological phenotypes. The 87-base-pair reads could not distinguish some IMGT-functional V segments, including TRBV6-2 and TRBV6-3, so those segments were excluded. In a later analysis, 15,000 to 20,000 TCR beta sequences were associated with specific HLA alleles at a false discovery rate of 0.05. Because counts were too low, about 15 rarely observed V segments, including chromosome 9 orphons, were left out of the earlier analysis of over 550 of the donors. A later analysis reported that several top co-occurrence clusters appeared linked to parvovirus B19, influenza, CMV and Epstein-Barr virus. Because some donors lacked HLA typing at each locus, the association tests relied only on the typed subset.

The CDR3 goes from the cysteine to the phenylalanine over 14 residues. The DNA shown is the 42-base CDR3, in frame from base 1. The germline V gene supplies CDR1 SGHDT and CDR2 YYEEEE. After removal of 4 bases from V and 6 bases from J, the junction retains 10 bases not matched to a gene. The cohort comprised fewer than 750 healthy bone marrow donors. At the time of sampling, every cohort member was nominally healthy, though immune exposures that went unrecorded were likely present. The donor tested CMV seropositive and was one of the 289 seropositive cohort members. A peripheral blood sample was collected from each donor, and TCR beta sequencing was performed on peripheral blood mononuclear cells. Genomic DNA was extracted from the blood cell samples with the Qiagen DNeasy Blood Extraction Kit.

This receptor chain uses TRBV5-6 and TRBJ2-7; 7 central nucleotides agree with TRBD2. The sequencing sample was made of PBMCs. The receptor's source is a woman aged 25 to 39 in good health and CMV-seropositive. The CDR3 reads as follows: CASSGRDRLSEQYF. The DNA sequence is TGTGCCAGCAGCGGGAGGGACCGCCTTTCCGAGCAGTACTTC.